This T cell receptor beta chain was obtained from a study of T cells after yellow fever vaccination. TCRdb reanalysed the 5' RACE reads using MiXCR and keeps one entry per CDR3 protein. The sample lists some 500,000 distinct CDR3 sequences, less than 15% seen once, with about an eighth in the top ten. The CDR3 totals 12 residues. Germline loops: CDR1 DFQATT, CDR2 SNEGSKA (reference sequence). The germline V and J ends were trimmed by 6 bases and 0 bases, with 5 bases remaining between them. The TCR comes from a man aged 25 to 40 who received the YFV17D yellow fever vaccine. This chain links TRBV20-1 with TRBJ1-4, with no clear D. The sample in question was PBMCs, obtained on the day of the yellow fever booster vaccination. CDR3 residues: CSAAATNEKLFF. Here the CDR3 DNA reads TGCAGTGCAGCCGCAACTAATGAAAAACTGTTTTTT.